This record concerns one T cell receptor beta chain sequence. This CDR3 region has 19 residues. From germline, CDR1 is KGHDR and CDR2 SFDVKD. Deletions cut 0 bases from V and 0 bases from J, with 17 bases between. This entry is derived from a study of blood T cell repertoires in COVID-19. Study-wide context: The origin of the acute and convalescent COVID-19 samples was the United States, Italy and Spain.

Profiled with immunoSEQ multiplex PCR; TCRdb holds only in-frame clones, not every one. Here the sample spans 110,000 or so clones, about 85% being singletons. The TCR was taken from a man aged 60-69 years with acute or convalescent COVID-19. The chain links TRBV24-1 to TRBJ2-1; D perhaps matches TRBD2 (5 bases). The sequencing sample was made of peripheral blood. Here the CDR3 DNA reads TGTGCCACCAGTGATTTGGCCGAGGGATCCCAGAGCTCCTACAATGAGCAGTTCTTC. This encodes CATSDLAEGSQSSYNEQFF.